The 9 T cell receptor beta chains below come from one sample, sequenced in a study of monozygotic twins with inflammatory bowel disease (dated by TCRdb to about 2019). Libraries were built with 5' RACE. Sequencing was carried out with an Illumina HiSeq 2500. TCRdb reprocessed the reads; each CDR3 protein sequence makes one entry, and DNA is unavailable. This sample's table contains over 130,000 distinct CDR3 sequences. The biggest ten clones account for 2.4% of the sample. Sequencing was carried out using blood. All receptors come from a human donor with ulcerative colitis or Crohn's disease, or a healthy co-twin of an affected twin (not recorded which).

The chain recombines TRBV20-1 with TRBJ2-1; TCRdb's D call of TRBD1 is untestable without DNA. Per the germline V gene, CDR1 is DFQATT and CDR2 is SNEGSKA (reference sequence). The CDR3 loop spans 19 amino acids. The CDR3 loop is CSARSLLYGGPQLYNEQFF.

The chain employs TRBV18 and TRBJ2-7. This CDR3 region has 15 residues. Germline values: CDR1 KGHSH, CDR2 LQKENI. CDR3 in amino acids: CASSPTPTKSYEQYF.

The chain is built from TRBV6-5 and TRBJ2-3; without DNA, the TCRdb call of TRBD2 cannot be checked. The CDR3 extends over 18 amino acids. Germline CDR1 is MNHEY and CDR2 is SVGAGI. The CDR3 reads CASSYGTSGRWSTDTQYF.

The CDR3 sequence is CASSRTLTGSNEQFF. The chain uses TRBV5-1 and TRBJ2-1; as DNA is missing, the TRBD1 call by TCRdb cannot be tested. This CDR3 is 15 amino acids long. Germline lookup yields CDR1 SGHRS and CDR2 YFSETQ.

The chain employs TRBV5-1 and TRBJ2-3. CDR1 SGHRS and CDR2 YFSETQ come from the germline V gene. The CDR3 is made up of 14 amino acids. The CDR3: CASSLVRGTDTQYF.

V gene TRBV5-1 combines with J gene TRBJ1-6. The CDR3 totals 13 residues. Germline loops: CDR1 SGHRS, CDR2 YFSETQ. This CDR3 is CASSLAFGTPLHF.

The chain links TRBV29-1 to TRBJ2-5. The CDR3 covers 13 residues. Germline V lookup: CDR1 SQVTM, CDR2 ANQGSEA. CDR3 protein: CSVALTSQETQYF.

The chain carries TRBV20-1 and TRBJ1-2. Germline values: CDR1 DFQATT, CDR2 SNEGSKA (reference sequence). This CDR3 spans 15 amino acids. The CDR3: CSAREIQKRTYGYTF.

The chain carries TRBV6-5 and TRBJ1-5. The V gene's germline CDR1 is MNHEY and CDR2 SVGAGI. The CDR3 is made up of 14 amino acids. CDR3 amino acids: CASSYSKLGQPQHF.